What follows describes a single TCR beta chain. The protocol was immunoSEQ multiplex PCR, while the TCRdb copy is restricted to in-frame clones and leaves out a portion. The sample lists 130,000 to 150,000 clones, 88% seen once, with roughly 2.1% in the top ten. The data belong to a study of blood T cell repertoires in COVID-19. Study-wide background: Spain, Italy and the United States supplied samples that represented acute and convalescent COVID-19. PBMCs, B-cell-depleted T cells, or T cells were the source of the cDNA or gDNA that made up the material.

Per the germline V gene, CDR1 is MRHNA and CDR2 is SNTAGT. This CDR3 region has 16 residues. With 5 bases removed from V and 1 base from J, the gap between germline ends came to 17 bases. This chain uses TRBV6-4 with TRBJ1-1; perhaps TRBD1 as D (5 bases). This TCR came from a human donor in a cohort sampled during active COVID-19. Sequenced: peripheral blood. The chain's CDR3 is CASSPSGGKGNTEAFF. DNA of the CDR3: TGTGCCAGCAGTCCCTCGGGGGGTAAGGGGAACACTGAAGCTTTCTTT.